This T cell receptor (beta chain) was obtained from a study of monozygotic twins with inflammatory bowel disease. Each CDR3 protein gets one entry in TCRdb, which reprocessed the 5' RACE reads and gives no DNA. The sample holds approximately 160,000 distinct CDR3 sequences. Notes on the study in general: Lower sharing of clonotypes with other individuals was seen in IBD patients than in healthy twins. This was most marked in patients showing signs of disease activity.

For this clonotype: Its antigen is undetermined.

CDR1 is LGHNA and CDR2 is YNFKEQ in the germline V gene. The CDR3 is made up of 17 amino acids. This chain uses TRBV4-2 with TRBJ2-1. The clonotype originates from a human donor with ulcerative colitis or Crohn's disease, or a healthy co-twin of an affected twin (not recorded which). The sample was blood. CDR3 in amino acids: CASSQEGSLNSYNEQFF.